This T cell receptor beta chain was identified in a study of blood T cell repertoires in COVID-19. For the study at large: Spain, Italy and the United States supplied samples that represented acute and convalescent COVID-19. Sources were T cells, B-cell-depleted T cells, or PBMCs; the material itself was cDNA or gDNA.

Clones were sequenced by immunoSEQ multiplex PCR, and TCRdb holds only the in-frame ones, with some missing. The sample has 200,000 to 250,000 clones, over 80% seen once. Seattle patients were enrolled while actively infected and followed longitudinally. The CDR3 totals 19 residues. CDR1 is LGHDT, CDR2 YNNKEL, per germline (reference sequence). The V segment lost 5 bases and the J segment 4 bases; nucleotides outside the gene matches: 12. Source material: peripheral blood. This chain joins TRBV3-1 (or the pseudogene TRBV3-2) and TRBJ2-6; 12 bases agree with TRBD1. The clonotype comes from a young woman with COVID-19, enrolled during active disease. The CDR3 region is CASSKSTGTGGVGANVLTF. The CDR3, as DNA: TGTGCCAGCAGCAAAAGTACCGGGACAGGGGGCGTCGGGGCCAACGTCCTGACTTTC.